The T cell receptor (beta chain) under discussion was sequenced for a study of T cell responses to AZD1222 COVID-19 vaccine. Clones were sequenced by immunoSEQ multiplex PCR, and TCRdb holds only the in-frame ones, with some missing. This sample has fewer than 90,000 clones, with approximately 91% found just once. CDR3 length: 13 amino acids. The source of this sequence is an adult who received the AZD1222 COVID-19 vaccine. The specimen comprised peripheral blood, sampled 28 days after the second AZD1222 dose. The rearrangement joins TRBV21-1 to TRBJ1-2. TRBV21-1 is reported as a pseudogene. This CDR3 reads CASSPVEVFGYTF. Written as DNA, the CDR3 is TGTGCCAGCAGCCCCGTAGAGGTCTTTGGCTACACCTTC.